This record covers a single T cell receptor (beta chain). The V end was cut by 0 bases, the J end by 6 bases, with 8 bases between. Per germline, CDR1 SGHVS and CDR2 FQNEAQ. This CDR3 is built from 13 residues. The data were taken from a study of blood T cell repertoires in COVID-19. In the original analysis: Estimation of nucleated cell counts relied on the amplification of reference gene primers. TCRdb's table, derived via immunoSEQ multiplex PCR, lists solely in-frame clones and lacks some. Clonal size and the V and J genes are those of that table, whereas D and trimming came from the DNA. The data show roughly 4,900 clones, roughly 70% seen once.

The sample taken for sequencing was peripheral blood. This chain uses TRBV7-8 with TRBJ1-1; a weak D match, TRBD1 (5 bases). The TCR originated in a human donor in a cohort sampled during active COVID-19. The CDR3 spells CASSLARRAEAFF. CDR3 nucleotide sequence: TGTGCCAGCAGCTTAGCACGCAGGGCTGAAGCTTTCTTT.